A single sample gave rise to the 27 T cell receptor beta chains below, sequenced in a study of T cell responses to AZD1222 COVID-19 vaccine. Here immunoSEQ multiplex PCR was the method, and the copy in TCRdb shows in-frame clones only, minus some. The sample holds about 56,000 clones, 80% to 90% seen once. The material was peripheral blood, obtained 28 days after the second AZD1222 dose. These receptors were obtained from an adult who received the AZD1222 COVID-19 vaccine.

This clone was recorded only once. The chain joins TRBV6-5 to TRBJ1-4; D unclear. There are 14 residues in the CDR3. V was clipped by 10 bases and J by 0 bases, with 12 bases between them. Per the germline V gene, CDR1 is MNHEY and CDR2 is SVGAGI. The CDR3 sequence is CATMTATTNEKLFF. The CDR3 DNA reads TGTGCCACCATGACGGCAACAACTAATGAAAAACTGTTTTTT.

The chain combines TRBV7-9 with TRBJ1-2, with D possibly TRBD1 on 6 matching bases. Per the germline V gene, CDR1 is SEHNR and CDR2 is FQNEAQ (reference sequence). The V and J ends lost 5 bases and 3 bases respectively, with 10 bases between them. This CDR3 has 13 residues. CDR3 nucleotide sequence: TGTGCCAGCAGCCGGGAGGGGGACTATGGCTACACCTTC. As protein: CASSREGDYGYTF.

V usage is TRBV28 and J usage is TRBJ2-3; 11 bases map to TRBD1. The CDR3 is made up of 15 amino acids. V shed 1 base and J 13 bases; nucleotides not matched to a gene: 10. The V gene's germline CDR1 is MDHEN and CDR2 SYDVKM. CDR3 protein: CASSLSVDRGLNKYF. Here the CDR3 DNA reads TGTGCCAGCAGTTTATCGGTGGACAGGGGGCTCAATAAGTATTTT.

V usage is TRBV28 and J usage is TRBJ1-6; TRBD1 is a possible D gene (5 bases). Germline V gives CDR1 MDHEN, CDR2 SYDVKM. V dropped 9 bases and J dropped 8 bases, with 29 bases sitting between them. CDR3 length equals 18 residues. Here the CDR3 reads CARESDILPGIYHSPLHF. The CDR3 DNA follows: TGTGCCAGGGAGTCGGACATCCTCCCGGGGATATATCATTCACCCCTCCACTTT.

The chain employs TRBV13 and TRBJ1-6; D uncertain. Trimming cost V 1 base and J 3 bases, with 13 bases left between them. The CDR3 spans 17 residues. In germline, CDR1 is PRHDT, CDR2 FYEKMQ (reference sequence). CDR3 in amino acids: CASSLVREGSYNSPLHF. Written as DNA, the CDR3 is TGTGCCAGCAGCTTAGTACGCGAGGGCAGCTATAATTCACCCCTCCACTTT.

The V call is TRBV18, the J call TRBJ1-4; possible D gene TRBD1, 5 bases. V dropped 0 bases and J dropped 0 bases, with 8 bases sitting between them. This CDR3 has 16 residues. From germline, CDR1 is KGHSH and CDR2 LQKENI. The CDR3, as DNA: TGTGCCAGCTCACCACCGTCGACAGCAACTAATGAAAAACTGTTTTTT. It encodes CASSPPSTATNEKLFF.

The chain joins TRBV10-3 to TRBJ1-2; TRBD1 matches at 10 bases. Germline lookup yields CDR1 ENHRY and CDR2 SYGVKD. The CDR3 contains 13 residues. Trimming at V came to 4 bases and at J to 8 bases, leaving 4 bases not matched to a gene. In DNA, the CDR3 is TGTGCCATCAGTGTGGGGACAGGGGACGGCTACACCTTC. Translation: CAISVGTGDGYTF.

This chain joins TRBV6-2 or TRBV6-3 and TRBJ1-6, with 9 positions matching TRBD1. J was trimmed by 3 bases and V by 4 bases; bases with no gene match: 7. The CDR3 consists of 17 residues. Germline V gene lookup returns CDR1 MNHEY and CDR2 SVGEGT. The CDR3 spells CASSSGTGTYYNSPLHF. In DNA, the CDR3 is TGTGCCAGCAGTTCCGGGACAGGGACTTACTATAATTCACCCCTCCACTTT.

There are a few counts of this clone. The gene calls are TRBV28 and TRBJ1-2; 7 bases align to TRBD1. With 2 bases clipped from V and 6 bases from J, the junction kept 9 bases outside the gene matches. The CDR3 runs 15 residues. Germline values: CDR1 MDHEN, CDR2 SYDVKM. The DNA of the CDR3 is TGTGCCAGCAGTTTAGACAGGGTTAAGGTGGATGGCTACACCTTC. This encodes CASSLDRVKVDGYTF.

The chain recombines TRBV10-3 with TRBJ1-2, with no clear D. Trimming stripped 4 bases from V and 4 bases from J, with 13 bases between. This CDR3 contains 14 residues. Germline loops: CDR1 ENHRY, CDR2 SYGVKD. The CDR3 loop reads CAISGAGELYGYTF. The CDR3 DNA follows: TGTGCCATCAGTGGTGCCGGCGAGCTCTATGGCTACACCTTC.

The V call is TRBV19, the J call TRBJ2-2; D is perhaps TRBD1 (6 bases). V was cut by 7 bases and J by 0 bases, with 15 bases left in between. This CDR3 spans 16 amino acids. CDR1 and CDR2 from the germline V gene are LNHDA and SQIVND (reference sequence). The CDR3 bases are TGTGCCAGTACCTTCGCCAGGGGATCGAACACCGGGGAGCTGTTTTTT. Residues: CASTFARGSNTGELFF.

The V call is TRBV18, the J call TRBJ2-1; a weak D match, TRBD1 (6 bases). The CDR3 loop spans 13 amino acids. With 4 bases removed from V and 7 bases from J, the gap between germline ends came to 11 bases. CDR1 and CDR2 (germline): KGHSH, LQKENI. CDR3 loop: CASSRTALNEQFF. CDR3 DNA: TGTGCCAGCTCACGGACAGCTCTGAATGAGCAGTTCTTC.

The chain uses TRBV20-1 and TRBJ2-3, with D maybe TRBD2 (5 bases). The V gene lost 3 bases and the J gene lost 0 bases, with 13 bases spanning the gap. This CDR3 has 15 residues. Germline CDR1 reads DFQATT; CDR2 reads SNEGSKA (reference sequence). In DNA form, the CDR3 reads TGCAGTGCTAGTCCTAGCAGGATAAGCACAGATACGCAGTATTTT. Protein: CSASPSRISTDTQYF.

This rearrangement joins TRBV5-1 to TRBJ1-3; D possibly corresponds to TRBD1 (6 bases). Trimming pared 4 bases from V and 0 bases from J, leaving 8 bases between. The CDR3 is made up of 14 amino acids. Germline V gene lookup returns CDR1 SGHRS and CDR2 YFSETQ. The CDR3 loop reads CASSQTGSGNTIYF. Written as DNA, the CDR3 is TGCGCCAGCAGCCAGACAGGCTCTGGAAACACCATATATTTT.

The genes are TRBV9 and TRBJ2-7; 9 bases fit TRBD2. Per the germline V gene, CDR1 is SGDLS and CDR2 is YYNGEE. J gave up 5 bases and V 0 bases, and 15 bases lay outside the gene matches. The CDR3 length is 18 residues. The CDR3 loop reads CASSVVPVGSGSLHEQYF. The CDR3 DNA reads as TGTGCCAGCAGCGTAGTACCGGTGGGTAGCGGGAGTCTCCACGAGCAGTACTTC.

The chain is built from TRBV30 and TRBJ2-2; 7 bases are a match to TRBD2. Germline loops: CDR1 GTSNPN, CDR2 SVGIG (reference sequence). V lost 3 bases, J lost 5 bases, and 6 bases stayed unmatched. The CDR3 length is 14 residues. The CDR3 DNA reads as TGTGCCTGGAGAGCTGGGGGGGGAACCGGGGAGCTGTTTTTT. Amino acid sequence: CAWRAGGGTGELFF.

The chain employs TRBV4-1 and TRBJ2-2; 11 bases align to TRBD1. The junction had 6 bases not matched to a gene; V was cut back by 5 bases and J by 7 bases. Germline CDR1 MGHRA, CDR2 YSYEKL. The CDR3 contains 15 residues. CDR3 DNA sequence: TGCGCCAGCAGCATCGGGACAGGGGGTATCGGGGAGCTGTTTTTT. Its translation is CASSIGTGGIGELFF.

The gene calls are TRBV5-1 and TRBJ2-2, with 8 bases identical to TRBD1. CDR1 is SGHRS and CDR2 is YFSETQ in the germline V gene. CDR3 length: 16 residues. Losses at the gene ends were 4 bases for V and 5 bases for J; bases not matched to a gene: 10. CDR3 in amino acids: CASSQGQGGLTGELFF. The CDR3, as DNA: TGCGCCAGCAGCCAAGGACAGGGTGGACTAACCGGGGAGCTGTTTTTT.

The chain uses TRBV6-1 and TRBJ2-5; 8 bases align to TRBD2. The ends lost 3 bases at V and 6 bases at J; junction bases unmatched: 6. This CDR3 spans 14 amino acids. The germline CDR1 and CDR2 sequences are MNHNS and SASEGT. The CDR3 bases are TGTGCCAGCAGTGACGGGGGGGGCGCCCAGACCCAGTACTTC. It is translated as CASSDGGGAQTQYF.

The gene calls are TRBV29-1 and TRBJ1-4; TRBD1 might be the D (5 bases). The V end lost 6 bases, the J end lost 0 bases, and 11 bases lay between the germline ends. The CDR3 runs 14 residues. Looked up from germline, CDR1 is SQVTM and CDR2 is ANQGSEA. CDR3 coding DNA: TGCAGCGTCCCAACGGGGGCAACTAATGAAAAACTGTTTTTT. It translates to CSVPTGATNEKLFF.

This chain joins TRBV5-4 and TRBJ2-1; the match to TRBD1 covers 7 bases. Germline assignment: CDR1 SGHNT and CDR2 YYREEE (reference sequence). Unmatched junction bases numbered 10, after V lost 4 bases and J lost 6 bases. The CDR3 length is 15 residues. The CDR3 region is CASSPDRVTSNEQFF. CDR3 DNA: TGTGCCAGCAGCCCTGACAGGGTAACTAGCAATGAGCAGTTCTTC.

The chain couples TRBV11-2 to TRBJ2-5; 11 bases agree with TRBD1. Germline CDR1 reads SGHAT; CDR2 reads FQNNGV. V dropped 0 bases and J dropped 5; count of bases not matched to a gene: 2. This CDR3 is 15 amino acids long. CDR3 in DNA: TGTGCCAGCAGCTTAGATGGGACAGGGGGGGAGACCCAGTACTTC. Protein product: CASSLDGTGGETQYF.

A single count supports this clone. The CDR3 DNA reads as TGTGCCAGCTCACCCAGGGAGGGGGAGCTCGGCTACACCTTC. This gives the protein CASSPREGELGYTF. The J gene is TRBJ1-2, the V gene TRBV18, with a weak D call TRBD1 (6 bases). The CDR3 spans 14 residues. The V and J ends lost 3 bases and 8 bases respectively, with 16 bases between them. Germline lookup yields CDR1 KGHSH and CDR2 LQKENI.

The chain combines TRBV28 with TRBJ2-5, with TRBD2 identical over 10 bases. Germline V gene sequence: CDR1 MDHEN, CDR2 SYDVKM. J was trimmed by 5 bases and V by 6 bases; bases with no gene match: 9. The CDR3 loop spans 15 amino acids. In DNA form, the CDR3 reads TGTGCCAGCAGCGAAGCGGGGGGGCGAAGGGAGACCCAGTACTTC. Encoded protein: CASSEAGGRRETQYF.

The gene calls are TRBV28 and TRBJ1-3; D is possibly TRBD1 (5 bases). Trimming stripped 6 bases from V and 4 bases from J, with 16 bases between. CDR1 and CDR2 from the germline V gene are MDHEN and SYDVKM. The CDR3 runs to 15 residues. CDR3 protein: CASRDPSGAGNTIYF. CDR3 nucleotides: TGTGCCAGCAGGGATCCGTCCGGGGCCGGAAACACCATATATTTT.

The chain couples TRBV28 to TRBJ1-6; D ambiguous. The CDR3 has 13 residues. Trimming cost V 6 bases and J 9 bases, with 12 bases left between them. Germline lookup yields CDR1 MDHEN and CDR2 SYDVKM. CDR3 DNA sequence: TGTGCCAGCAGGATACTAGGGAGTTCACCCCTCCACTTT. This encodes CASRILGSSPLHF.

The gene calls are TRBV28 and TRBJ1-2; D not resolved. Germline CDR1 MDHEN, CDR2 SYDVKM. This CDR3 is built from 12 residues. The V end lost 4 bases, the J end lost 8 bases, and 11 bases lay between the germline ends. The CDR3 protein is CASSSSSEGYTF. CDR3 DNA sequence: TGTGCCAGCAGTTCCAGCTCGGAAGGCTACACCTTC.